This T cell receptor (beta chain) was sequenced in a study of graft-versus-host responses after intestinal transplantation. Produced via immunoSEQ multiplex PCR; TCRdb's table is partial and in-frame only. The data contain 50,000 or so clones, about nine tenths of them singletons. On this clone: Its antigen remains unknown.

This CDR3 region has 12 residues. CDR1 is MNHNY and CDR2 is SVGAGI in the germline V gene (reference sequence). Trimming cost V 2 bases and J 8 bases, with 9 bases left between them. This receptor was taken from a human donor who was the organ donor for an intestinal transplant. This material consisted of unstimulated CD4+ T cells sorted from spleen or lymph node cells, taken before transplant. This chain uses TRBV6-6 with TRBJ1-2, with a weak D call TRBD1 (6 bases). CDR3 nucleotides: TGTGCCAGCAGTTACCCCCAGGGGGGCTACACCTTC. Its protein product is CASSYPQGGYTF.